This entry describes one T cell receptor beta chain. Its antigen is currently not known. No much larger clonotype is one base removed from it; base qualities were not supplied. CDR1 and CDR2 are drawn from the germline V gene: ENHRY, SYGVKD. The CDR3 covers 15 residues, taking in both the cysteine and the phenylalanine. Only the CDR3 DNA stays, 45 bases, in frame from base 1. Trimming leaves V shorter by 2 bases and J shorter by 8 bases, with the junction holding 8 bases beyond the gene matches. The protocol used for the library was the immunoSEQ multiplex PCR assay. Each sample had 85,000 to 100,000 TCR templates assayed by the deep sequencing platform. Genomic DNA extracted from sorted T cells was the material used for TCRbeta CDR3 sequencing. Processing in the source paper ran as follows. The R programming language was used for clonal analysis of the TCRbeta CDR3 data. Comparing unstimulated samples against CFSE-low samples taken after the reaction was how alloreactive CD4+ and CD8+ clones were defined. Alloreactive CD4+ clones were assigned to regulatory or non-regulatory origin by matching sequences to sorted unstimulated Treg and non-Treg repertoires. TCRdb's version of the immuneACCESS table is confined to in-frame rearrangements and falls short of the full clone set. An unresolved V gene accounts for under half of the shortfall where checked; the remainder is of unknown origin. V, J and clone size reflect that table, while D and trimming were determined from the DNA. This sample lists roughly 50,000 clones; 85% to 95% were detected once. About 15% of the sample rests with the top ten.

Sorted unstimulated T cells and proliferating T cells recovered from mixed lymphocyte reactions underwent TCRbeta CDR3 sequencing. Fresh whole blood from ten HLA-typed healthy donors was used as the source from which PBMCs were isolated. The sample comes from a study of siplizumab effects on memory and regulatory T cells (dated by TCRdb to about 2019). A note on the overall study: The study looked at the effect of siplizumab, an anti-CD2 antibody, on alloreactive T-cell subsets in allogeneic mixed lymphocyte reactions made from human PBMCs. On the study overall, not on this receptor specifically: Of the alloreactive CD4+ clones that could be mapped, the Treg-derived share averaged about 70% with siplizumab compared with approximately 25% in control reactions. Whether proliferating Tregs from siplizumab cultures actually had suppressive function was not functionally confirmed. For roughly 80-96% of proliferating CD4+ or CD8+ clones, no naive or memory phenotype could be assigned. Compared with memory T cells, unstimulated naive T cells appeared more diverse, and naive cells seemed to make a substantial contribution to the alloresponse. Because sequences below about 10^-5 frequency were poorly captured, only a minor fraction of alloreactive clones could be mapped to unstimulated subsets. The cumulative frequency of alloreactive sequences that could be traced back to unstimulated CD4+ memory T cells was significantly reduced by siplizumab.

The rearrangement combines TRBV10-3 with TRBJ2-1, with TRBD2 matching 8 junction bases. Sequenced sample: CD8+ T cells sorted from blood. The TCR originated in a human donor in good health. CDR3 loop: CAISEAGGVEDEQFF. The DNA sequence is given as TGTGCCATCAGTGAGGCGGGAGGAGTGGAGGATGAGCAGTTCTTC.